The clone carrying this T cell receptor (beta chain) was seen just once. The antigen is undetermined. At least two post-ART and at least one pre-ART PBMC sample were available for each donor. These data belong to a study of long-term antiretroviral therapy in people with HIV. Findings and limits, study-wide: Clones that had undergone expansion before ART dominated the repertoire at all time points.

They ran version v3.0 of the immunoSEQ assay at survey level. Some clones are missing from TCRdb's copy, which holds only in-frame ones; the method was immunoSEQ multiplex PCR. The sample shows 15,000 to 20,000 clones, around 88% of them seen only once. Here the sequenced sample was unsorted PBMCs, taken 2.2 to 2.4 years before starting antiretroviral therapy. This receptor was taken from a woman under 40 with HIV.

The CDR3 loop reads CAWSLPPSSYNEQFF. The CDR3 region has the DNA TGTGCCTGGAGTCTCCCCCCTAGCTCCTACAATGAGCAGTTCTTC. This chain connects TRBV30 to TRBJ2-1; D gene unclear. This CDR3 region has 15 residues. V lost 2 bases and J 0 bases, leaving 11 bases between the germline ends. In germline, CDR1 is GTSNPN, CDR2 SVGIG (reference sequence).